This T cell receptor beta chain was observed in a study of long-term antiretroviral therapy in people with HIV. Study outcomes and limitations: Spans of CDR3 length were tighter for HIV repertoires than for controls. Samples were collected from the mid-2000s to the late 2010s under possibly less effective ART regimens.

This clone was seen only a few times. Its specificity is unknown. Samples were assayed with immunoSEQ v3.0 at survey level. TCRdb's copy holds only in-frame clones and misses some; the assay was immunoSEQ multiplex PCR. This repertoire shows 10,000 to 15,000 clones, 70% to 80% found once; its top ten account for 15% to 25%. The CDR3 totals 13 residues. CDR1 and CDR2 from the germline V gene are ENHRY and SYGVKD. The V end was cut by 10 bases, the J end by 4 bases, with 16 bases between. V is TRBV10-3 and J is TRBJ1-1, with D possibly TRBD1 on 5 matching bases. The sequences come from unsorted PBMCs, collected 0.5 years before starting antiretroviral therapy. The receptor comes from a woman aged 40 to 50 with HIV. CDR3: CATSGGGATEAFF. The CDR3 coding sequence is TGTGCCACGTCCGGGGGGGGTGCCACTGAAGCTTTCTTT.